Listed below are T cell receptor beta chains from one sample, sequenced in a study of CD8 T cells in ankylosing spondylitis. TCRdb itself ran the 5' RACE reads through MiXCR, one entry per CDR3 protein. This sample carries approximately 500,000 distinct CDR3 sequences, approximately 12% of them seen once, and the ten largest clones take 6.8%. The specimen sequenced was blood, either unsorted or a sorted T cell fraction (not recorded which). These receptors all stem from a male donor with ankylosing spondylitis. CDR3s include the opening cysteine and the closing phenylalanine or tryptophan.

V	J	CDR3
TRBV14	TRBJ2-1	CASSQDIRLNEQFF
TRBV11-2	TRBJ2-1	CASSLEAGRYEQFF
TRBV5-6	TRBJ1-2	CASSLVGRHGSYGYTF
TRBV4-1	TRBJ2-1	CASSPGVLSEQFF
TRBV7-9	TRBJ1-2	CASSRGQGEEDGYTF
TRBV11-3	TRBJ1-1	CASSNEGGTEAFF
TRBV15	TRBJ1-5	CATSRGVGQPQHF
TRBV7-8	TRBJ2-7	CASSYGPGSGYEQYF
TRBV2	TRBJ1-1	CANRENTEAFF
TRBV19	TRBJ1-2	CASSIGAGSGYGYTF
TRBV9	TRBJ2-3	CASSVTSGSRADTQYF
TRBV11-2	TRBJ2-2	CASTAYEAGPGELFF
TRBV29-1	TRBJ1-2	CSSGGTNYGYTF
TRBV2	TRBJ2-7	CASTGAYEQYF
TRBV14	TRBJ1-2	CASSQDWARGPPPMRGYTF
TRBV11-1	TRBJ1-1	CASSLVGRGSVTEAFF
TRBV7-2	TRBJ2-5	CASSPQSVQETQYF
TRBV5-1	TRBJ2-1	CASSLTPDPLRNEQFF
TRBV6-4	TRBJ1-4	CASSPQPDSSNEKLFF
TRBV5-1	TRBJ1-4	CASSDGTGATNEKLFF
TRBV20-1	TRBJ2-1	CSAGGLAYEQFF
TRBV20-1	TRBJ1-4	CSARDQGGGNEKLFF
TRBV7-8	TRBJ2-1	CASSIGTSGSYNEQFF
TRBV24-1	TRBJ1-1	CATATGQGTEAFF
TRBV12-3/TRBV12-4	TRBJ2-7	CASSPGVSGFYEQYF
TRBV4-1	TRBJ2-1	CASSQRWVEGASNEQFF
TRBV29-1	TRBJ1-4	CSARIQGANEKLFF
TRBV12-3/TRBV12-4	TRBJ2-7	CASTRSYEQYF
TRBV5-1	TRBJ1-1	CASSLDRVTTEAFF
TRBV29-1	TRBJ2-5	CSVESQTSGSVEETQYF
TRBV10-2	TRBJ1-2	CASSDGGGYTF
TRBV6-1	TRBJ1-2	CASIERTGGLGYTF
TRBV20-1	TRBJ2-5	CSARVGLAGETQYF
TRBV9	TRBJ2-2	CASSVATADPRDTGELFF
TRBV27	TRBJ2-4	CASMSTSGERAKNIQYF
TRBV3-1	TRBJ1-4	CASSQNVPRGEKLFF
TRBV20-1	TRBJ2-3	CSAEPEWASGQYF
TRBV5-1	TRBJ2-2	CASSLDPSAPPYTGELFF
TRBV10-3	TRBJ2-3	CAISGGGEGTDTQYF
TRBV9	TRBJ2-7	CASSPRVAGTYEQYF
TRBV6-2/TRBV6-3	TRBJ2-2	CASSYLGGQNTGELFF
TRBV5-1	TRBJ2-3	CASSPVEQGGTQYF
TRBV25-1	TRBJ1-5	CASQPGQGQGQPQHF
TRBV5-1	TRBJ2-7	CASSPNTVSYEQYF
TRBV5-1	TRBJ1-2	CASSFQQPGGYTF
TRBV19	TRBJ2-7	CASSIGQGNEQYF
TRBV15	TRBJ2-3	CATSRRREFADTQYF
TRBV20-1	TRBJ1-5	CSAKNRVRGRHQPQHF
TRBV7-2	TRBJ1-4	CASSRRPATNEKLFF
TRBV7-9	TRBJ2-1	CASSPRLDWNEQFF
TRBV7-9	TRBJ2-4	CASSLRGGTLENIQYF